This entry lists 18 T cell receptor beta chains sequenced from one sample in a study of T cells after yellow fever vaccination. TCRdb re-derived calls from the 5' RACE reads in MiXCR, one entry per CDR3 protein. Here the sample spans more than 250,000 distinct CDR3 sequences, 6.5% to 8.5% being singletons. The source was PBMCs, collected more than 35 days after the first yellow fever vaccination. Source of these receptors: a man younger than 35 who received the YFV17D yellow fever vaccine.

This clonotype was recorded a few times. The gene calls are TRBV20-1 and TRBJ2-1; either TRBD1 or TRBD2 may supply D (5 bases each). CDR3 length: 13 residues. The ends were cut back, 5 bases at V and 9 bases at J, with 17 bases in the middle. Germline V lookup: CDR1 DFQATT, CDR2 SNEGSKA (reference sequence). The CDR3 here is CSASGTDDGEQFF. DNA of the CDR3: TGCAGTGCTTCCGGGACGGACGATGGTGAGCAGTTCTTC.

This clonotype was found many times. V usage is TRBV12-3 or TRBV12-4 and J usage is TRBJ2-3; TRBD2 matches 8 bases. CDR3 size: 16 residues. J was trimmed by 3 bases and V by 6 bases; bases with no gene match: 11. CDR3 bases: TGTGCCAGCAGCCGCGGGTGGGGCGGGGGGACAGATACGCAGTATTTT. The encoded protein is CASSRGWGGGTDTQYF.

CDR3 region: CATSDSGRISGANVLTF. The CDR3 DNA follows: TGTGCCACCTCCGATTCGGGGCGCATCTCTGGGGCCAACGTCCTGACTTTC. This sequence joins TRBV3-1 and TRBJ2-6; perhaps D is TRBD1 or TRBD2 (5 bases each). The CDR3 sequence is 17 residues long. From germline, CDR1 is LGHDT and CDR2 YNNKEL (reference sequence). Trimming took off 10 bases at V and 0 bases at J, with 19 bases between the two ends.

This clonotype has at least ten counts. The chain couples TRBV20-1 to TRBJ2-5; TRBD1 matches at 7 bases. The junction had 9 bases not matched to a gene; V was cut back by 6 bases and J by 2 bases. CDR3 length: 14 residues. CDR1 and CDR2 (germline): DFQATT, SNEGSKA (reference sequence). The chain's CDR3 is CSASNSGQQETQYF. In DNA form, the CDR3 reads TGCAGTGCCTCAAATTCGGGACAGCAAGAGACCCAGTACTTC.

This clonotype came up a few times. The rearrangement uses TRBV11-1 and TRBJ2-5; TRBD2 matches at 10 bases. This CDR3 is built from 19 residues. The V gene's germline CDR1 is SGHAT and CDR2 FQDESV (reference sequence). The V gene end was trimmed by 4 bases and the J gene end by 0 bases; junction bases not matched to a gene: 14. The CDR3 loop reads CASSSGVLAGDLNQETQYF. The CDR3 DNA reads as TGTGCCAGCAGCTCAGGCGTCCTAGCGGGGGATCTCAACCAAGAGACCCAGTACTTC.

The chain is built from TRBV7-2 and TRBJ2-1; 10 bases map to TRBD2. This CDR3 contains 15 residues. The germline V gene encodes CDR1 SGHTA and CDR2 FQGNSA. The V and J ends lost 5 bases and 3 bases, in that order; junction bases with no gene match: 4. CDR3 sequence reads: CASSLSGGIYNEQFF. For the CDR3, the DNA is TGTGCCAGCAGCCTTAGCGGGGGGATCTACAATGAGCAGTTCTTC. The full variable domain, completed using reference TRBV7-2 and TRBJ2-1, is GAGVSQSPSNKVTEKGKDVELRCDPISGHTALYWYRQSLGQGLEFLIYFQGNSAPDKSGLPSDRFSAERTGGSVSTLTIQRTQQEDSAVYLCASSLSGGIYNEQFFGPGTRLTVL.

The genes are TRBV20-1 and TRBJ1-5, with a possible D match to TRBD1 (5 bases). In germline, CDR1 is DFQATT, CDR2 SNEGSKA (reference sequence). The CDR3 covers 13 residues. V gave up 3 bases and J gave up 3 bases, with 9 bases separating them. The CDR3 DNA is TGCAGTGCTAGTCAGGGTGACAATCAGCCCCAGCATTTT. Translated: CSASQGDNQPQHF.

Only a few counts were recorded for this clonotype. The V and J genes are TRBV5-1 and TRBJ2-7; TRBD1 might be the D (6 bases). The CDR3 length is 15 residues. Deletions cut 4 bases from V and 3 bases from J, with 17 bases between. Germline lookup yields CDR1 SGHRS and CDR2 YFSETQ. The CDR3 reads CASSGQGYMDYEQYF. CDR3 sequence (DNA): TGCGCCAGCAGCGGGCAGGGGTACATGGACTACGAGCAGTACTTC.

This clonotype showed up many times. Written as DNA, the CDR3 is TGTGCCAGCAGCCGCGGACAGTTCGGGGGCGATGAGCAGTTCTTC. The encoded protein is CASSRGQFGGDEQFF. The rearrangement joins TRBV12-3 or TRBV12-4 to TRBJ2-1; D might be TRBD1 or TRBD2, each matching 6 bases. Deletions cut 6 bases from V and 8 bases from J, with 20 bases between. This CDR3 spans 15 amino acids.

This clonotype occurred many times. The chain employs TRBV29-1 and TRBJ1-2; 7 bases match TRBD1. The germline gives CDR1 SQVTM, CDR2 ANQGSEA. The V and J ends lost 1 base and 10 bases, in that order; junction bases with no gene match: 6. This CDR3 spans 12 amino acids. The chain's CDR3 is CSVEGPGGAYTF. In nucleotides, the CDR3 is TGCAGCGTTGAAGGGCCAGGGGGAGCCTACACCTTC. Using reference TRBV29-1 and TRBJ1-2 for the parts outside the CDR3, the full variable domain is SAVISQKPSRDICQRGTSLTIQCQVDSQVTMMFWYRQQPGQSLTLIATANQGSEATYESGFVIDKFPISRPNLTFSTLTVSNMSPEDSSIYLCSVEGPGGAYTFGSGTRLTVV.

This clonotype has only a few counts. The chain employs TRBV4-1 and TRBJ1-1, with 8 bases lining up with TRBD1. V dropped 3 bases and J dropped 0; count of bases not matched to a gene: 0. CDR3 size: 14 residues. The germline V gene encodes CDR1 MGHRA and CDR2 YSYEKL. The CDR3 loop reads CASSQTGVNTEAFF. The CDR3 nucleotides read TGCGCCAGCAGCCAGACAGGGGTGAACACTGAAGCTTTCTTT.

This rearrangement joins TRBV18 to TRBJ2-7, with D perhaps TRBD1 (5 bases). Germline V gene lookup returns CDR1 KGHSH and CDR2 LQKENI. The CDR3 spans 13 residues. Trimming stripped 1 base from V and 6 bases from J, with 10 bases between. The CDR3 nucleotides read TGTGCCAGCTCACCACAGGGGCAGGGCGAGCAGTACGTC. Its translation: CASSPQGQGEQYV.

The sample holds many counts of this clonotype. The V call is TRBV9, the J call TRBJ1-1; tentatively, D is TRBD1 (5 bases). The CDR3 is 15 amino acids. Germline V gene sequence: CDR1 SGDLS, CDR2 YYNGEE. V gave up 0 bases and J gave up 7 bases, with 16 bases separating them. The CDR3 DNA is TGTGCCAGCAGCGTAGCCGGGGACCCCGGGGTTGAAGCTTTCTTT. Protein: CASSVAGDPGVEAFF.

This clonotype occurred a few times. The chain couples TRBV7-2 to TRBJ2-3; 11 bases agree with TRBD2. Germline trimming cut 0 bases from V and 4 bases from J; bases unmatched to any gene: 9. The CDR3 loop spans 18 amino acids. From germline, CDR1 is SGHTA and CDR2 FQGNSA. The CDR3 here is CASSLARLAGGSADTQYF. The CDR3 DNA is TGTGCCAGCAGCTTAGCGCGATTAGCGGGGGGGTCGGCAGATACGCAGTATTTT.

V and J are TRBV7-9 and TRBJ2-7, with D unclear. The CDR3 extends over 12 amino acids. Trimming shortened V by 5 bases and J by 1 base, and 6 bases separated the two germline ends. In germline, CDR1 is SEHNR, CDR2 FQNEAQ (reference sequence). CDR3 sequence (DNA): TGTGCCAGCAGCCCGTTATCCTACGAGCAGTACTTC. Its translation is CASSPLSYEQYF. Variable domain in full (rest from reference TRBV7-9 and TRBJ2-7): DTGVSQNPRHKITKRGQNVTFRCDPISEHNRLYWYRQTLGQGPEFLTYFQNEAQLEKSRLLSDRFSAERPKGSFSTLEIQRTEQGDSAMYLCASSPLSYEQYFGPGTRLTVT.

This clonotype was picked up a small number of times. The chain couples TRBV7-2 to TRBJ1-1, with D possibly matching TRBD1 (5 bases). Germline V gene data show CDR1 as SGHTA and CDR2 as FQGNSA. The germline V and J ends were trimmed by 5 bases and 1 base, with 14 bases remaining between them. The CDR3 extends over 15 amino acids. The CDR3 spells CASSLRVGGNTEAFF. As DNA, the CDR3 is TGTGCCAGCAGCCTCAGGGTGGGGGGGAACACTGAAGCTTTCTTT.

The J gene is TRBJ2-2, the V gene TRBV10-3; TRBD1 might be the D (6 bases). There are 18 residues in the CDR3. Germline values: CDR1 ENHRY, CDR2 SYGVKD. V shed 0 bases and J shed 1 base, with 15 bases lying between them. This chain's CDR3 is CAISESEGQGKNTGELFF. CDR3 DNA sequence: TGTGCCATCAGTGAGTCTGAGGGTCAGGGGAAGAACACCGGGGAGCTGTTTTTT.

This clonotype showed up many times. This chain's CDR3 is CASSPRLRDSEAFF. The DNA of the CDR3 is TGCGCCAGCAGCCCACGTCTCCGGGACAGTGAAGCTTTCTTT. The V gene is TRBV4-1, the J gene TRBJ1-1, with 7 bases identical to TRBD1. Per the germline V gene, CDR1 is MGHRA and CDR2 is YSYEKL. This CDR3 spans 14 amino acids. V lost 4 bases to trimming and J lost 7 bases; unmatched junction nucleotides: 9.